These 28 T cell receptor beta chains were sequenced from one sample in a study of shared clonotypes between healthy human individuals. The table came from immunoSEQ multiplex PCR; TCRdb's copy has only in-frame clones and leaves some out. The sample comprises 1,100,000 or so clones, around three quarters of which are singletons, and more than 0.5% rests with the top ten. Sequenced: memory CD4+ T cells from PBMCs. Indicated subset: CD45RA-negative fraction. The origin of the receptors is a man younger than 30 in good health. Some clones in this sample may be carry-over from other donors' samples.

The V and J genes are TRBV7-9 and TRBJ2-3, with a weak D call TRBD2 (6 bases). The CDR3 covers 15 residues. V lost 1 base to trimming and J lost 6 bases, with 14 bases between them. The germline V gene has CDR1 SEHNR and CDR2 FQNEAQ (reference sequence). The CDR3 region is CASSLGLRDMDTQYF. As DNA, the CDR3 is TGTGCCAGCAGCTTAGGTTTGCGGGATATGGATACGCAGTATTTT.

This sequence joins TRBV5-6 and TRBJ2-7; 11 bases map to TRBD2. The junction had 8 bases not matched to a gene; V was cut back by 4 bases and J by 2 bases. Germline assignment: CDR1 SGHDT and CDR2 YYEEEE. The CDR3 spans 16 residues. DNA for the CDR3: TGTGCCAGCAGCACACTCGGGACTAGCGGTGCCTACGAGCAGTACTTC. This gives the protein CASSTLGTSGAYEQYF.

The CDR3: CASSFRLVETQYF. For the CDR3, the DNA is TGTGCCAGCAGCTTTCGGTTGGTGGAGACCCAGTACTTC. The rearrangement uses TRBV5-8 and TRBJ2-5; D gene ambiguous. This CDR3 spans 13 amino acids. Germline V CDR1 and CDR2: SGHTS, YDEGEE. Trimming took 2 bases from V and 5 from J, leaving 10 bases between them.

This clone has only one observation. The genes are TRBV4-3 and TRBJ2-7; no clear D. Trimming removed 0 bases at V and 6 bases at J, with 18 bases between. The germline V gene has CDR1 LGHNA and CDR2 YSLEER. The CDR3 is 16 amino acids. The CDR3 reads CASSQDLLLASAEQYF. The CDR3 region has the DNA TGCGCCAGCAGCCAAGATCTGCTGCTTGCGTCTGCCGAGCAGTACTTC.

This chain connects TRBV7-2 to TRBJ1-4; a weak D match, TRBD1 (5 bases). CDR1 is SGHTA, CDR2 FQGNSA, per germline. The ends were cut back, 8 bases at V and 8 bases at J, with 24 bases in the middle. The CDR3 sequence is 16 residues long. CDR3: CASSRRAPQGKEKLFF. The CDR3 DNA reads TGTGCCAGCTCCAGAAGGGCCCCGCAGGGAAAAGAAAAACTGTTTTTT.

This clone occurred a few times. The CDR3 is CAGPTEGRSETQYF. CDR3 nucleotides: TGTGCCGGGCCGACAGAGGGGAGGTCAGAGACCCAGTACTTC. The chain employs TRBV5-8 and TRBJ2-5; TRBD2 might be the D (6 bases). Trimming cost V 10 bases and J 4 bases, with 20 bases left between them. Germline-derived CDR1 and CDR2 are SGHTS and YDEGEE. The CDR3 is 14 residues long.

The gene calls are TRBV7-2 and TRBJ1-2, with D possibly being TRBD1 (5 bases). The CDR3 runs 14 residues. V lost 4 bases to trimming and J lost 3 bases, with 12 bases between them. Per germline, CDR1 SGHTA and CDR2 FQGNSA. The chain's CDR3 is CASSSQWGDYGYTF. In nucleotides, the CDR3 is TGTGCCAGCAGCTCACAGTGGGGGGACTATGGCTACACCTTC.

The chain has TRBV29-1 and TRBJ2-3, with 11 bases fitting TRBD2. The CDR3 has 14 amino acids. With V trimmed by 6 bases and J by 2 bases, 4 bases remained unmatched. Germline V gene lookup returns CDR1 SQVTM and CDR2 ANQGSEA. This chain's CDR3 is CSVVAGGPTDTQYF. The CDR3 DNA follows: TGCAGCGTAGTAGCGGGAGGGCCCACAGATACGCAGTATTTT.

The V gene is TRBV7-9, the J gene TRBJ1-2; 7 bases align to TRBD1. The CDR3 covers 14 residues. V gave up 8 bases and J gave up 2 bases; unmatched junction bases: 8. Germline V gives CDR1 SEHNR, CDR2 FQNEAQ (reference sequence). The DNA for the CDR3 is TGTGCCAGCCGTAGGGGGCAGGAGAACTATGGCTACACCTTC. Translation: CASRRGQENYGYTF.

The chain joins TRBV5-8 to TRBJ2-5, with a possible D match to TRBD2 (6 bases). This CDR3 has 15 amino acids. V lost 5 bases and J lost 3, with 17 bases in between. Germline CDR1 is SGHTS and CDR2 is YDEGEE. Here the CDR3 reads CASSPGRIAEETQYF. CDR3 sequence (DNA): TGTGCCAGCAGTCCAGGTCGTATAGCGGAAGAGACCCAGTACTTC.

The gene calls are TRBV28 and TRBJ2-7; 7 positions agree with TRBD1. Germline V lookup: CDR1 MDHEN, CDR2 SYDVKM. The V and J ends lost 4 bases and 5 bases, in that order; junction bases with no gene match: 5. This CDR3 is built from 13 residues. As DNA, the CDR3 is TGTGCCAGCAGTTCCGAGGGGGCTAACGAGCAGTACTTC. This codes for CASSSEGANEQYF.

This sequence joins TRBV19 and TRBJ2-7; TRBD1 might be the D (6 bases). Germline CDR1 LNHDA, CDR2 SQIVND (reference sequence). With 5 bases removed from V and 2 bases from J, the gap between germline ends came to 13 bases. This CDR3 has 14 residues. The CDR3 reads CASSSRQAPYEQYF. The CDR3 DNA follows: TGTGCCAGTAGTTCCCGACAGGCCCCCTACGAGCAGTACTTC. The variable domain in full, with the rest retrieved from reference TRBV19 and TRBJ2-7, is DGGITQSPKYLFRKEGQNVTLSCEQNLNHDAMYWYRQDPGQGLRLIYYSQIVNDFQKGDIAEGYSVSREKKESFPLTVTSAQKNPTAFYLCASSSRQAPYEQYFGPGTRLTVT.

V and J are TRBV18 and TRBJ2-5; 10 bases match TRBD1. Trimming removed 1 base from V and 5 bases from J; junction bases left unmatched: 19. Per the germline V gene, CDR1 is KGHSH and CDR2 is LQKENI. The CDR3 runs 20 residues. The CDR3 sequence is CASSPQASLRTGGFWETQYF. The CDR3 DNA is TGTGCCAGCTCACCACAAGCCTCCTTACGGACAGGGGGTTTCTGGGAGACCCAGTACTTC.

For this clone: The same CDR3 arises from other DNA sequences in this sample as well. V is TRBV2 and J is TRBJ1-1; D remains unclear. Germline CDR1 reads SNHLY; CDR2 reads FYNNEI. V lost 6 bases and J lost 2, with 7 bases in between. The CDR3 runs 12 residues. The CDR3 reads CASSRKNTEAFF. The CDR3 DNA sequence: TGTGCCAGCAGCCGCAAAAACACTGAAGCTTTCTTT.

On this clone: The junction and the germline gene differ at one end; a read error may be behind it. This chain links TRBV7-3 with TRBJ2-5, with D perhaps TRBD1 or TRBD2 (5 bases each). The CDR3 loop spans 14 amino acids. Per the germline V gene, CDR1 is SGHTA and CDR2 is FQGTGA. The CDR3 is CASRLRGPEETQYF. The CDR3 coding sequence is TGTGCCAGCCGCTTACGGGGACCCGAAGAGACCCAGTACTTC.

Written as DNA, the CDR3 is TGTGCCAGCTTGGGAGGAAGGGCCGACTTTCGATATGGCTACACCTTC. It yields the protein CASLGGRADFRYGYTF. The chain recombines TRBV7-8 with TRBJ1-2; D is undetermined. V lost 8 bases to trimming and J lost 5 bases, with 24 bases between them. The CDR3 length is 16 residues. Germline V gene lookup returns CDR1 SGHVS and CDR2 FQNEAQ.

The chain has TRBV9 and TRBJ1-5; maybe TRBD1 (5 bases). The germline gives CDR1 SGDLS, CDR2 YYNGEE. The V and J ends lost 0 bases and 7 bases respectively, with 11 bases between them. This CDR3 has 14 amino acids. CDR3 coding DNA: TGTGCCAGCAGCGTAGGCAGGGCGGGCCAGCCCCAGCATTTT. Its translation: CASSVGRAGQPQHF.

A note on this clone: In the same sample, other DNA sequences code for this CDR3. The rearrangement joins TRBV29-1 to TRBJ1-1; D might be TRBD1 (5 bases). Germline CDR1 reads SQVTM; CDR2 reads ANQGSEA. The CDR3 is made up of 12 amino acids. V was trimmed by 7 bases and J by 2 bases, leaving 11 bases between them. The CDR3, as DNA: TGCAGCGGCGACAGAGACAACACTGAAGCTTTCTTT. Translation: CSGDRDNTEAFF.

J is TRBJ2-2 and V is TRBV4-2; TRBD2 agrees at 11 bases. V lost 0 bases to trimming and J lost 6 bases; unmatched junction nucleotides: 6. The V gene's germline CDR1 is LGHNA and CDR2 YNFKEQ. The CDR3 sequence is 17 residues long. The chain's CDR3 is CASSQDPTSGSSGELFF. The CDR3 DNA follows: TGTGCCAGCAGCCAAGATCCAACTAGCGGGAGCTCCGGGGAGCTGTTTTTT.

The rearrangement joins TRBV14 to TRBJ2-3; D may be TRBD1 (6 bases). Germline V gene sequence: CDR1 SGHDN, CDR2 FVKESK. CDR3 size: 14 residues. Between the trimmed V and J ends, which lost 3 bases and 6 bases, there was a span of 13 bases. CDR3 sequence: CASSHRQDSDTQYF. Here the CDR3 DNA reads TGTGCCAGCAGCCACCGACAGGACTCGGATACGCAGTATTTT.

V is TRBV6-5 and J is TRBJ2-7, with no clear D. The CDR3 sequence is 14 residues long. CDR1 is MNHEY and CDR2 is SVGAGI in the germline V gene. Trimming pared 4 bases from V and 2 bases from J, leaving 12 bases between. CDR3: CASSSPGKTYEQYF. The CDR3, as DNA: TGTGCCAGCAGTTCTCCGGGTAAAACCTACGAGCAGTACTTC.

V is TRBV15 and J is TRBJ2-5; D may be TRBD1 or TRBD2 (5 bases each). The CDR3 is 13 amino acids. V lost 1 base, J lost 4 bases, and 7 bases lay in between. Germline CDR1 LNHNV, CDR2 YYDKDF (reference sequence). CDR3 loop: CATSRGDGETQYF. The DNA for the CDR3 is TGTGCCACCAGCAGAGGGGACGGAGAGACCCAGTACTTC.

This sequence joins TRBV2 and TRBJ1-2, with TRBD1 as a possible D gene (5 bases). V shed 7 bases and J shed 7 bases, with 13 bases lying between them. This CDR3 contains 12 residues. The germline V gene encodes CDR1 SNHLY and CDR2 FYNNEI. CDR3 nucleotides: TGTGCCAGCACCCAGGGAGGCGCTGGCTACACCTTC. Protein: CASTQGGAGYTF.

Only a few counts were recorded for this clone. It is likely a read error, because the conserved phenylalanine at the end of the CDR3 is missing. The DNA is left out, because the CDR3 cannot be placed on it with certainty; the CDR3 is given as TCRdb lists it. The chain couples TRBV10-3 to TRBJ1-1. Germline CDR1 is ENHRY and CDR2 is SYGVKD. From its first to its last residue, the CDR3 has 13 amino acids. CDR3 residues: CAISDSSQGWTEV.

CDR3 residues: CASSSRGQGANTGELFF. The CDR3 coding sequence is TGTGCCAGCAGCTCCAGAGGACAGGGGGCTAACACCGGGGAGCTGTTTTTT. V gene TRBV11-2 combines with J gene TRBJ2-2; TRBD1 aligns across 11 bases. Germline values: CDR1 SGHAT, CDR2 FQNNGV. The CDR3 runs to 17 residues. Trimming cost V 4 bases and J 2 bases; bases outside gene matches: 6.

V gene TRBV28 combines with J gene TRBJ1-2; unclear D gene. Germline lookup yields CDR1 MDHEN and CDR2 SYDVKM. The V end was cut by 7 bases, the J end by 8 bases, with 14 bases between. This CDR3 contains 12 residues. CDR3 sequence (DNA): TGTGCCAGCACGAATCAACCCAAGGGCTACACCTTC. It yields the protein CASTNQPKGYTF.

The genes are TRBV28 and TRBJ2-7; 7 bases are shared with TRBD2. Germline CDR1 reads MDHEN; CDR2 reads SYDVKM. V gave up 2 bases and J gave up 9 bases; unmatched junction bases: 13. The CDR3 totals 15 residues. CDR3 residues: CASSLGGSIRWGQYF. Here the CDR3 DNA reads TGTGCCAGCAGTTTAGGCGGGAGTATTAGGTGGGGGCAGTACTTC.

CDR3 in amino acids: CASSIGGRNGYTF. CDR3 in DNA: TGTGCCAGTAGTATAGGGGGCCGCAATGGCTACACCTTC. This chain uses TRBV19 with TRBJ1-2; tentative D call: TRBD1 (5 bases). The CDR3 extends over 13 amino acids. Trimming shortened V by 1 base and J by 6 bases, and 9 bases separated the two germline ends. Germline lookup yields CDR1 LNHDA and CDR2 SQIVND (reference sequence).